A selection of T cell receptor beta chains follows, all from one sample in a study of T cell responses to AZD1222 COVID-19 vaccine. Produced via immunoSEQ multiplex PCR; TCRdb's table is partial and in-frame only. The table records roughly 150,000 clones, about 92% of them present only once. The sequencing used peripheral blood, collected on day 0 of AZD1222 vaccination. Every receptor here comes from an adult in good health. Both conserved end residues are part of each CDR3. The order of the fields is V gene, clone size, J gene, D gene, CDR3 protein, CDR3 DNA. The D gene is left open where the match is weak. Size values are once, few and many counts, or a class for expanded clones, and some rows have none.

TRBV5-6	NA	TRBJ2-7	NA	CASSSGEDEQYF	TGTGCCAGCAGCTCGGGGGAGGACGAGCAGTACTTC
TRBV7-6	NA	TRBJ1-2	TRBD1	CASSSRQGNNYGYTF	TGTGCCAGCAGCTCCAGACAGGGGAATAACTATGGCTACACCTTC
TRBV19	NA	TRBJ1-5	NA	CASTPRNQPQHF	TGTGCCAGTACTCCGCGAAATCAGCCCCAGCATTTT
TRBV6-2/TRBV6-3	NA	TRBJ1-5	TRBD1	CASSYPEDGDRPQHF	TGTGCCAGCAGTTACCCAGAAGACGGGGACAGGCCCCAGCATTTT
TRBV19	NA	TRBJ1-4	NA	CASSSRSAGDEKLFF	TGTGCCAGTAGTTCTCGGTCGGCCGGGGATGAAAAACTGTTTTTT
TRBV18	NA	TRBJ2-7	NA	CASSRSQGDEQYF	TGTGCCAGCTCACGTTCACAGGGAGACGAGCAGTACTTC
TRBV6-2/TRBV6-3	NA	TRBJ2-3	TRBD2	CASTPAGSDTQYF	TGTGCCAGCACCCCAGCGGGGTCCGATACGCAGTATTTT
TRBV19	NA	TRBJ2-2	TRBD2	CASSAGLAVNTGELFF	TGTGCCAGTAGTGCAGGACTAGCGGTAAACACCGGGGAGCTGTTTTTT
TRBV19	NA	TRBJ2-1	TRBD1	CASTPGQDMDNEQFF	TGTGCCAGTACCCCGGGACAGGACATGGACAATGAGCAGTTCTTC
TRBV19	once	TRBJ2-5	TRBD1	CASSIWPRGTGTETQYF	TGTGCCAGTAGTATTTGGCCTCGCGGGACAGGGACCGAGACCCAGTACTTC
TRBV6-2/TRBV6-3	NA	TRBJ1-1	NA	CASSYSIRTLNTEAFF	TGTGCCAGCAGTTACTCGATACGGACTTTGAACACTGAAGCTTTCTTT
TRBV29-1	NA	TRBJ1-2	NA	CSVEDGRDGYTF	TGCAGCGTTGAAGATGGACGGGATGGCTACACCTTC
TRBV28	NA	TRBJ2-7	NA	CASSLYGEQYF	TGTGCCAGCAGTTTATACGGTGAGCAGTACTTC
TRBV19	NA	TRBJ2-7	TRBD1	CASSMRDRGQYEQYF	TGTGCCAGTAGTATGAGGGACAGGGGCCAATACGAGCAGTACTTC
TRBV5-1	NA	TRBJ1-3	TRBD1	CASSLGGTGTSGNTIYF	TGCGCCAGCAGCTTGGGTGGGACAGGGACCTCTGGAAACACCATATATTTT
TRBV5-8	once	TRBJ2-1	TRBD2	CASSSPGLQWEQFF	TGTGCCAGCAGCTCGCCGGGACTACAGTGGGAGCAGTTCTTC
TRBV19	NA	TRBJ2-7	TRBD1	CASSLPPDRESSYEQYF	TGTGCCAGTAGTCTCCCCCCGGACAGGGAAAGCTCCTACGAGCAGTACTTC
TRBV7-9	NA	TRBJ2-7	NA	CASSLAAGIYEQYF	TGTGCCAGCAGCTTAGCAGCAGGGATCTACGAGCAGTACTTC
TRBV4-3	NA	TRBJ1-2	TRBD1	CASSQGVPGQGGYGYTF	TGCGCCAGCAGCCAAGGAGTGCCGGGACAGGGGGGTTATGGCTACACCTTC
TRBV4-3	NA	TRBJ1-3	NA	CASSQTHRSGNTIYF	TGCGCCAGCAGCCAAACACACCGCTCTGGAAACACCATATATTTT
TRBV9	NA	TRBJ1-3	NA	CASSVAPGGSSGNTIYF	TGTGCCAGCAGCGTAGCCCCAGGCGGCAGCTCTGGAAACACCATATATTTT
TRBV5-1	NA	TRBJ2-7	TRBD1	CASSFGTGRYEQYF	TGCGCCAGCAGCTTCGGGACAGGGAGGTACGAGCAGTACTTC
TRBV11-2	NA	TRBJ1-1	NA	CASSRGLGFLSTAAEAFF	TGTGCCAGTAGCCGGGGGCTCGGGTTTCTTTCCACCGCGGCTGAAGCTTTCTTT
TRBV6-1	NA	TRBJ2-7	NA	CASSEPRREQYF	TGTGCCAGCAGTGAACCCAGGCGCGAGCAGTACTTC
TRBV19	NA	TRBJ1-3	NA	CASSMRGGASGNTIYF	TGTGCCAGTAGTATGAGGGGGGGCGCATCTGGAAACACCATATATTTT
TRBV7-6	NA	TRBJ1-4	NA	CASSPKGGRGEKLFF	TGTGCCAGCAGCCCGAAAGGAGGGCGGGGGGAAAAACTGTTTTTT
TRBV6-2/TRBV6-3	NA	TRBJ2-3	TRBD2	CASSYDGRATDTQYF	TGTGCCAGCAGTTACGACGGGAGGGCCACAGATACGCAGTATTTT
TRBV27	NA	TRBJ1-2	TRBD1	CASGGTGTNYGYTF	TGTGCCAGCGGGGGGACAGGGACTAACTATGGCTACACCTTC
TRBV5-6	NA	TRBJ1-4	NA	CASSRRFTSEKLFF	TGTGCCAGCAGCCGCCGTTTCACTTCGGAGAAACTGTTTTTT
TRBV5-6	NA	TRBJ2-7	NA	CASSSFLRGGPSYEQYF	TGTGCCAGCAGCTCCTTCTTGCGGGGAGGACCATCCTACGAGCAGTACTTC
TRBV9	NA	TRBJ1-1	NA	CASSPREVGTEAFF	TGTGCCAGCAGCCCTAGAGAGGTAGGGACTGAAGCTTTCTTT
TRBV3-1/TRBV3-2	NA	TRBJ2-1	NA	CASSQDLRYGNEQFF	TGTGCCAGCAGCCAAGATCTCCGGTACGGCAATGAGCAGTTCTTC
TRBV30	NA	TRBJ1-6	NA	CAWSVQNSPLHF	TGTGCCTGGAGTGTCCAGAATTCACCCCTCCACTTT
TRBV2	NA	TRBJ1-5	TRBD1	CASSHQVRDRVDQPQHF	TGTGCCAGCAGTCACCAGGTTCGAGACAGGGTGGATCAGCCCCAGCATTTT
TRBV2	NA	TRBJ1-1	TRBD1	CASSDRAVNTEAFF	TGTGCCAGCAGCGACAGGGCGGTGAACACTGAAGCTTTCTTT
TRBV7-2	NA	TRBJ1-3	NA	CASSFGIRGFSGNTIYF	TGTGCCAGCAGCTTTGGGATAAGGGGGTTCTCTGGAAACACCATATATTTT
TRBV7-9	NA	TRBJ1-5	TRBD1	CASSLGTGWINQPQHF	TGTGCCAGCAGCTTGGGGACAGGATGGATCAATCAGCCCCAGCATTTT
TRBV10-3	NA	TRBJ2-5	TRBD1	CAIKGQGALLQETQYF	TGTGCCATCAAAGGACAGGGGGCCCTTCTCCAAGAGACCCAGTACTTC
TRBV27	NA	TRBJ1-1	NA	CASSLRQINTEAFF	TGTGCCAGCAGTTTGCGACAGATTAACACTGAAGCTTTCTTT
TRBV7-9	NA	TRBJ2-7	TRBD2	CASSFPSGKPAYEQYF	TGTGCCAGCAGCTTTCCGAGCGGGAAGCCTGCCTACGAGCAGTACTTC
TRBV18	NA	TRBJ2-2	TRBD1	CASSPQDRGNTGELFF	TGTGCCAGCTCACCACAGGACAGGGGGAACACCGGGGAGCTGTTTTTT
TRBV19	NA	TRBJ2-3	TRBD2	CASSIAGGAGDTQYF	TGTGCCAGTAGTATAGCGGGGGGAGCGGGGGATACGCAGTATTTT
TRBV20-1	NA	TRBJ2-7	TRBD1	CSASVPGQGLYEQYF	TGCAGTGCTAGTGTCCCGGGACAGGGCTTGTACGAGCAGTACTTC
TRBV18	NA	TRBJ2-4	TRBD1	CASSPGTGPAKNIQYF	TGTGCCAGCTCACCCGGGACAGGGCCGGCCAAAAACATTCAGTACTTC